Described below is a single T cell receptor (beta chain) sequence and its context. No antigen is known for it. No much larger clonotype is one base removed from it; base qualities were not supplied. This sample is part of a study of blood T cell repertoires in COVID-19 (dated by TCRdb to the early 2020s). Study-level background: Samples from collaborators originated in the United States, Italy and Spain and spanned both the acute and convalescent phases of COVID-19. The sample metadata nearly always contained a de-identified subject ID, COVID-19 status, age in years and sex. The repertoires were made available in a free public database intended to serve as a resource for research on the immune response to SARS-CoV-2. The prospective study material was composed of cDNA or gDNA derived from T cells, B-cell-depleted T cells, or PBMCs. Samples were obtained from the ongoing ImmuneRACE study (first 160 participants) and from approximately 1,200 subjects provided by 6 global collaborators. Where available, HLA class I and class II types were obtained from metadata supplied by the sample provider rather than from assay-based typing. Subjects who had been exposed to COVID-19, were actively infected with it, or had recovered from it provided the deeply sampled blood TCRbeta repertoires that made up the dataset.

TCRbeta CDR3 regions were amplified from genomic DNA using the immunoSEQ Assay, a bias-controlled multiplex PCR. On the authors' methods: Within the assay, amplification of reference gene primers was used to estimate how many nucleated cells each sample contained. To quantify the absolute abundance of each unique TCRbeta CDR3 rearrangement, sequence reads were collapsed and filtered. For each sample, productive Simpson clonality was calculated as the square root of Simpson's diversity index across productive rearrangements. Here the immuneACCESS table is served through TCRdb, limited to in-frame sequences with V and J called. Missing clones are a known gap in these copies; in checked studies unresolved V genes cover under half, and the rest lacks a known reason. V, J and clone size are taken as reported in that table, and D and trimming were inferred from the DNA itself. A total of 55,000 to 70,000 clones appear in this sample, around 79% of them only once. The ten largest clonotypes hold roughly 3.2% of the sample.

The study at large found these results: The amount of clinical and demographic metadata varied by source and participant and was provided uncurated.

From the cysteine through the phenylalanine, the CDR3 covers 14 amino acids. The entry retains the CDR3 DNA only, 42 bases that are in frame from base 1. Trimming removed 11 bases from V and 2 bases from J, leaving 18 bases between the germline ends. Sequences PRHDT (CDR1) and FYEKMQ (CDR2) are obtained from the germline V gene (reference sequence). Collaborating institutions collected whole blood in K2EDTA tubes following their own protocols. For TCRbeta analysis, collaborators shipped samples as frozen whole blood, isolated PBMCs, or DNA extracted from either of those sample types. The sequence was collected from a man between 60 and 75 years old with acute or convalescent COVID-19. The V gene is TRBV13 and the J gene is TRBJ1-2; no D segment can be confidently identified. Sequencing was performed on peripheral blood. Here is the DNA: TGTGCCTCTTCAGGAGGGTTTTTAAACTATGGCTACACCTTC. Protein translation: CASSGGFLNYGYTF. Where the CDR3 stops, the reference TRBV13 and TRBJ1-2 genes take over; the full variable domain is AAGVIQSPRHLIKEKRETATLKCYPIPRHDTVYWYQQGPGQDPQFLISFYEKMQSDKGSIPDRFSAQQFSDYHSELNMSSLELGDSALYFCASSGGFLNYGYTFGSGTRLTVV.